This paragraph covers one T cell receptor beta chain sequence. Its antigen is as yet unknown. This sample was taken from a study of cytomegalovirus exposure and HLA in healthy donors. Study-level points and caveats: In a later analysis, CMV-associated beta chains were mostly HLA-associated, it appeared. The authors reported that TCR beta sequences could predict HLA-A and HLA-B alleles. These predictions were accurate for most subjects in the first cohort. Associated with HLA alleles at 0.05 false discovery rate in a later analysis were about 17,000 TCR beta sequences.

V shed 4 bases and J shed 6 bases, with 17 bases lying between them. Per the germline V gene, CDR1 is SGHRS and CDR2 is YFSETQ. The CDR3 extends over 15 amino acids. Researchers ran the PCR with 60 Vbeta and 13 Jbeta primers. The assay was immunoSEQ multiplex PCR, and TCRdb's table has in-frame clones only and misses some. The table includes about 140,000 clones, 68% detected once. Sequencing input: PBMCs. The J gene is TRBJ2-1, the V gene TRBV5-1; the D is unclear. The clonotype was recovered from a young man in good health and CMV-seropositive. Written as DNA, the CDR3 is TGCGCCAGCAGCCTGGGCCCAGATCCGTTCAATGAGCAGTTCTTC. Encoded protein: CASSLGPDPFNEQFF.